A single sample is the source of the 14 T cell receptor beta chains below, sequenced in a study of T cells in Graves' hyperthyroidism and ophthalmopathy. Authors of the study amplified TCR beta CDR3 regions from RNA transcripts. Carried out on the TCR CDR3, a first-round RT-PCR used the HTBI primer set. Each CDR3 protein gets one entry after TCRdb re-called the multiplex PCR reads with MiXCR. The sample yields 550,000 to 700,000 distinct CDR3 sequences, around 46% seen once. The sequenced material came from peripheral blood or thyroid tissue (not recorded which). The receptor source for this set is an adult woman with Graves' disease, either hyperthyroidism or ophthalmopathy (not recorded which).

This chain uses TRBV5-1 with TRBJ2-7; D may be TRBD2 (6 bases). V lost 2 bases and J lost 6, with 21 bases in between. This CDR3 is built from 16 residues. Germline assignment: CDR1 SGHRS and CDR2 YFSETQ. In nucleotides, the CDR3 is TGCGCCAGCAGCTTCCAGGGAGGATTCCTGCGTGGCGAGCAGTACTTC. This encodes CASSFQGGFLRGEQYF.

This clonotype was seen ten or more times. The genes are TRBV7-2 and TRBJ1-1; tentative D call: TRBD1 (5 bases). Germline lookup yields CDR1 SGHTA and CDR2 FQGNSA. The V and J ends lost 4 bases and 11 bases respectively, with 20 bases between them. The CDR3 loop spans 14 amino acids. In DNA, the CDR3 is TGTGCCAGCAGCTCCTGGGATAGGCCAGGGATGGCTTTCTTT. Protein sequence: CASSSWDRPGMAFF.

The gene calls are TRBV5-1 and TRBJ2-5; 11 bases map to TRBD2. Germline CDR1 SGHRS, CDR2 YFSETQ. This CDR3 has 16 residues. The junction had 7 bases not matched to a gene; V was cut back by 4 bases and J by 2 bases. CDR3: CASSRVGTSGQETQYF. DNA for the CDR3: TGCGCCAGCAGCCGTGTCGGGACTAGCGGACAAGAGACCCAGTACTTC.

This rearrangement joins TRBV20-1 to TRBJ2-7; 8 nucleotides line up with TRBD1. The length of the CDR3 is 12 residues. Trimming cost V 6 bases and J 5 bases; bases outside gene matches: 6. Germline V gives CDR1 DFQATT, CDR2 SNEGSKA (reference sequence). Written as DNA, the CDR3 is TGCAGTGCGTTGCAGGGGGCGCACGAGCAGTACTTC. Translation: CSALQGAHEQYF.

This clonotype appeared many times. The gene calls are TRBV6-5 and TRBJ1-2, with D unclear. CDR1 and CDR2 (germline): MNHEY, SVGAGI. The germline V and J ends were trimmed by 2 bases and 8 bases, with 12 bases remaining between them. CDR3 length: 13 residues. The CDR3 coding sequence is TGTGCCAGCAGTTACGGAGGGCGAAGCGGCTACACCTTC. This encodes CASSYGGRSGYTF.

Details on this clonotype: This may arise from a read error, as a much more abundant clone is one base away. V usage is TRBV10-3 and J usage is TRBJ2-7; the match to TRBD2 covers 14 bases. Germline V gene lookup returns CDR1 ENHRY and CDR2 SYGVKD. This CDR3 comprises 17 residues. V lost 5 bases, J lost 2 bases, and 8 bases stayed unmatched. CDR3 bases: TGTGCCATCAGTTCCGGGACTAGCGGGAGACCCACCTACGAGCAGTACTTC. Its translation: CAISSGTSGRPTYEQYF.

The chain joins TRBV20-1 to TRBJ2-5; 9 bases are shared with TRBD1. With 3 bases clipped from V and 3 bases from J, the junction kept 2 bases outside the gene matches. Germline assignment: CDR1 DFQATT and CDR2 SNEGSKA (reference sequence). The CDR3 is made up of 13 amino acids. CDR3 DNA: TGCAGTGCTAGGACAGGGGGAAAAGAGACCCAGTACTTC. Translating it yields CSARTGGKETQYF.

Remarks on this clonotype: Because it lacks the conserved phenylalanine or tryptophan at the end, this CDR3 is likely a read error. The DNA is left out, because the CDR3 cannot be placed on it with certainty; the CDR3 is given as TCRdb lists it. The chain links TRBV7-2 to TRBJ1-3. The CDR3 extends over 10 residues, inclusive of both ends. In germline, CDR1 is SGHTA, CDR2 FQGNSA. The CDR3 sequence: CASSRFVQNT.

CDR3 sequence: CASSPPSLKETQYF. CDR3 DNA sequence: TGTGCCAGCTCACCACCGTCGCTAAAAGAGACCCAGTACTTC. V gene TRBV11-2 combines with J gene TRBJ2-5; no reliable D call. V lost 8 bases, J lost 3 bases, and 16 bases lay in between. This CDR3 spans 14 amino acids. CDR1 SGHAT and CDR2 FQNNGV come from the germline V gene.

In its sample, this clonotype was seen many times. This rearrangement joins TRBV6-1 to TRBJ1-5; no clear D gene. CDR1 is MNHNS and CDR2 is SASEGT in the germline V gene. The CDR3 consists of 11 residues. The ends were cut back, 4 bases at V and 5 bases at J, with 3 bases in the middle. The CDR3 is CASSGDQPQHF. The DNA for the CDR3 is TGTGCCAGCAGTGGGGATCAGCCCCAGCATTTT.

CDR3: CATSKGGGDEQYF. As DNA, the CDR3 is TGTGCCACGTCAAAAGGGGGCGGGGACGAGCAGTACTTC. The chain uses TRBV24-1 and TRBJ2-7; maybe TRBD1 (7 bases). The germline V gene has CDR1 KGHDR and CDR2 SFDVKD. CDR3 size: 13 residues. V lost 10 bases and J 5 bases, leaving 17 bases between the germline ends.

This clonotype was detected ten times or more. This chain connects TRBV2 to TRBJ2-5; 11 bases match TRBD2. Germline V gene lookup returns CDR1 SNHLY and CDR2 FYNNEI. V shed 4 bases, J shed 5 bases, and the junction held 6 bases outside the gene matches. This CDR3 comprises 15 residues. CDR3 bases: TGTGCCAGCAGTGCCTCGACTAGCGGGAAGGAGACCCAGTACTTC. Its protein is CASSASTSGKETQYF.

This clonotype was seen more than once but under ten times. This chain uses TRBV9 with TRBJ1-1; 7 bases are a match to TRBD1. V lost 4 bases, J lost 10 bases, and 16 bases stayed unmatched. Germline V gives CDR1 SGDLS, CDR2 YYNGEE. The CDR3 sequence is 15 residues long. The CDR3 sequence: CASSPRDRYYGGAFF. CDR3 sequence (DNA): TGTGCCAGCAGCCCAAGGGACAGATATTACGGCGGAGCTTTCTTT.

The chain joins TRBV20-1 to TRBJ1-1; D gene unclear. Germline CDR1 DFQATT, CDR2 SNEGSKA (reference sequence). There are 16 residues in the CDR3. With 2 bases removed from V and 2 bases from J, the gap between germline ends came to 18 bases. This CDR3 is CSARLTSGSVNTEAFF. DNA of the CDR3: TGCAGTGCTAGACTGACTAGCGGAAGTGTCAACACTGAAGCTTTCTTT.